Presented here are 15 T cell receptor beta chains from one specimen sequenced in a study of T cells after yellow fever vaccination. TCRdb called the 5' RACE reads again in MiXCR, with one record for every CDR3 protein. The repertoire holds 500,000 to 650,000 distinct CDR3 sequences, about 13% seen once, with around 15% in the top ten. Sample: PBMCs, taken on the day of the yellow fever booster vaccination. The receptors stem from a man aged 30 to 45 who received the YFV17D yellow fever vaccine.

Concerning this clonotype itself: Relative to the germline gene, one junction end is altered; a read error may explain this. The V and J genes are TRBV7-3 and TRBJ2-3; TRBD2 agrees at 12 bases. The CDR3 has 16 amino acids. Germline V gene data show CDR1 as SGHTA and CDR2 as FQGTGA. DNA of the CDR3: TGTGCCAGCTGCTTGACTAGCGGGAGTTTCACAGATACGCAGTATTTT. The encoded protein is CASCLTSGSFTDTQYF.

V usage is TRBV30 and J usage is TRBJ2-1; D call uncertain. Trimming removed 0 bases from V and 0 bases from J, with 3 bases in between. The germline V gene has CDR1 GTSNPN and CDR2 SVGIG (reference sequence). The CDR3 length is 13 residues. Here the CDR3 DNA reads TGTGCCTGGAGTGTGGGCTCCTACAATGAGCAGTTCTTC. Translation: CAWSVGSYNEQFF.

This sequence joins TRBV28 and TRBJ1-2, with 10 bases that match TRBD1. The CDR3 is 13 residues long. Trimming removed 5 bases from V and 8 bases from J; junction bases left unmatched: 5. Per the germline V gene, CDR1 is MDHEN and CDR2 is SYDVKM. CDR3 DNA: TGTGCCAGCAGTCCGACAGGGGGCCGGGGCTACACCTTC. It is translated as CASSPTGGRGYTF.

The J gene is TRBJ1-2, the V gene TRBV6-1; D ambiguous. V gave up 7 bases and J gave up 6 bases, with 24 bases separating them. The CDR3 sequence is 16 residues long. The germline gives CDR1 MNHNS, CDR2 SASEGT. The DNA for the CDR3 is TGTGCCAGCATCCCCCGACCACAGAATACTATGAATGGCTACACCTTC. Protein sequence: CASIPRPQNTMNGYTF.

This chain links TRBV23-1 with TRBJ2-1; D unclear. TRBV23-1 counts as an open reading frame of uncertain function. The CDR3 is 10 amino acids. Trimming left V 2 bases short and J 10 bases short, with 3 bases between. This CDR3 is CASSQPEQFF. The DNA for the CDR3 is TGCGCCAGCAGTCAACCCGAGCAGTTCTTC.

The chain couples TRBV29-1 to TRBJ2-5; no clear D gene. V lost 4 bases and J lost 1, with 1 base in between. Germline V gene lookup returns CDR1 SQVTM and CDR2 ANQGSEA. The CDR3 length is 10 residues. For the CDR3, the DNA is TGCAGCGTTGTCCAAGAGACCCAGTACTTC. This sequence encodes CSVVQETQYF. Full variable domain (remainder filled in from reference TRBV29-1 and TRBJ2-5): SAVISQKPSRDICQRGTSLTIQCQVDSQVTMMFWYRQQPGQSLTLIATANQGSEATYESGFVIDKFPISRPNLTFSTLTVSNMSPEDSSIYLCSVVQETQYFGPGTRLLVL.

The CDR3 is CASSVNLQGAETQYF. Written as DNA, the CDR3 is TGCGCCAGCAGCGTTAACTTACAGGGAGCAGAGACCCAGTACTTC. The chain is built from TRBV5-1 and TRBJ2-5; maybe TRBD1 (6 bases). The CDR3 runs to 15 residues. Between the trimmed V and J ends, which lost 4 bases and 4 bases, there was a span of 17 bases. Germline V CDR1 and CDR2: SGHRS, YFSETQ.

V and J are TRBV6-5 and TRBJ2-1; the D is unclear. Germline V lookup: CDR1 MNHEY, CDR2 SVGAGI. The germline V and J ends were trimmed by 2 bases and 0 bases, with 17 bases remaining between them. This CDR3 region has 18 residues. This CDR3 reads CASSYLFWNLSSYNEQFF. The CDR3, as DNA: TGTGCCAGCAGTTACCTTTTTTGGAACCTCTCCTCCTACAATGAGCAGTTCTTC.

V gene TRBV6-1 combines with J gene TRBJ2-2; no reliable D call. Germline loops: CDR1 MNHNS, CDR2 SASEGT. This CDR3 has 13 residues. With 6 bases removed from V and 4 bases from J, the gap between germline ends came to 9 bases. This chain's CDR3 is CASRLGVTGELFF. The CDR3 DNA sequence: TGTGCCAGCAGGCTCGGAGTCACCGGGGAGCTGTTTTTT.

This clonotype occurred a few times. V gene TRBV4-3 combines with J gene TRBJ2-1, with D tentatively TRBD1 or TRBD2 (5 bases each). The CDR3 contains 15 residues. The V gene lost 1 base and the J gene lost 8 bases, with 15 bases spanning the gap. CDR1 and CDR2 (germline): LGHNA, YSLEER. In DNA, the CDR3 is TGCGCCAGCAGCCAAGTGTATACCCGAGGGGATGAGCAGTTCTTC. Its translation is CASSQVYTRGDEQFF.

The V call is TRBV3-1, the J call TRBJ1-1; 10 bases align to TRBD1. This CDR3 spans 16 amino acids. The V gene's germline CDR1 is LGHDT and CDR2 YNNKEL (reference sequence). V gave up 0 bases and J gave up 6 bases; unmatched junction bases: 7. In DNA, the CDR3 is TGTGCCAGCAGCCAAGATACGGGACAGGGGTGGCCTGAAGCTTTCTTT. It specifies CASSQDTGQGWPEAFF. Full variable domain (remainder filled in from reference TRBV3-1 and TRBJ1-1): DTAVSQTPKYLVTQMGNDKSIKCEQNLGHDTMYWYKQDSKKFLKIMFSYNNKELIINETVPNRFSPKSPDKAHLNLHINSLELGDSAVYFCASSQDTGQGWPEAFFGQGTRLTVV.

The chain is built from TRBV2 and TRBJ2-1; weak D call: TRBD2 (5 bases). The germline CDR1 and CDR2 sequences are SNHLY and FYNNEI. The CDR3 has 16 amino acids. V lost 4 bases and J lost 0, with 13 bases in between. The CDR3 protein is CASSGPGTSSYNEQFF. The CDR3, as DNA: TGTGCCAGCAGTGGTCCGGGCACTAGCTCCTACAATGAGCAGTTCTTC.

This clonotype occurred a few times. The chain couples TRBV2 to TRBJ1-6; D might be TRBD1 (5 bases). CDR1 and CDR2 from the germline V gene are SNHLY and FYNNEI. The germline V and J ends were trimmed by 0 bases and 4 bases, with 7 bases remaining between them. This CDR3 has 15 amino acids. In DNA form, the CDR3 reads TGTGCCAGCAGTGAAGCGGGGGGTTATAATTCACCCCTCCACTTT. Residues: CASSEAGGYNSPLHF.

CDR3 sequence: CSARLSLLPEVSYEQYF. The CDR3 DNA follows: TGCAGTGCTAGACTATCCTTGTTACCGGAGGTCTCCTACGAGCAGTACTTC. The V call is TRBV20-1, the J call TRBJ2-7; possibly TRBD2 for D (5 bases). V was pared by 2 bases and J by 0 bases, with 20 bases between. There are 17 residues in the CDR3. CDR1 and CDR2 from the germline V gene are DFQATT and SNEGSKA (reference sequence).

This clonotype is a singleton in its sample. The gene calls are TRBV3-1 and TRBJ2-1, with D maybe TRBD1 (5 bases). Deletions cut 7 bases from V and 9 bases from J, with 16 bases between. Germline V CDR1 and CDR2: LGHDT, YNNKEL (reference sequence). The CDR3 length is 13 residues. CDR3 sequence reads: CASKDTLLSEQFF. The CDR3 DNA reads TGTGCCAGCAAGGACACACTCCTAAGTGAGCAGTTCTTC.